This is a list of T cell receptor beta chains from one sample in a study of post-analysis software for immune sequencing data. TCRdb re-derived calls from the PCR reads in MiXCR, one entry per CDR3 protein. The data contain about 160,000 distinct CDR3 sequences, about 34% of them singletons. The specimen comprised blood, sampled after autologous hematopoietic stem cell transplantation. The receptor source for this set is a girl aged 5-17 years with multiple sclerosis. The CDR3 runs from the conserved cysteine through the conserved F or W. D genes are given only for firm matches. Clone size is stated in some rows and not others, as once, few, many or a class when expanded.

TRBV7-2,few,TRBJ2-1,TRBD2,TGTGCCAGCAGCTTGAGAAGGGCTAGCGGGATTTCCTACAATGAGCAGTTCTTC,CASSLRRASGISYNEQFF
TRBV3-1,NA,TRBJ2-1,NA,TGTGCCAGCAGCCACGCCAATGGTGAGCAGTTCTTC,CASSHANGEQFF
TRBV12-3/TRBV12-4,few,TRBJ2-5,NA,TGTGCCAGCAGTTTAGGCCTAGAGACCCAGTACTTC,CASSLGLETQYF
TRBV20-1,NA,TRBJ2-7,NA,TGCAGTGCTAATCCCTACGAGCAGTACTTC,CSANPYEQYF
TRBV11-3,NA,TRBJ2-7,TRBD2,TGTGCCAGCAGCCCACAGGGCAGCGGGGGTAGCTCCTACAATGAGCAGTACTTC,CASSPQGSGGSSYNEQYF
TRBV7-3,NA,TRBJ2-5,NA,TGTGCCAGCAGCTACACAGTGGGCGAGACCCAGTACTTC,CASSYTVGETQYF
TRBV2,NA,TRBJ2-3,TRBD2,TGTGCCAGCAGCCTCGGAGCGGGAAACACAGATACGCAGTATTTT,CASSLGAGNTDTQYF
TRBV29-1,many,TRBJ2-7,NA,TGCAGCGTTGAGGCCAGAAACTCCTACGAGCAGTACTTC,CSVEARNSYEQYF
TRBV20-1,NA,TRBJ2-3,NA,TGCAGTGCCACCGGGACCGGGCGGGGGCCCCCCCATACGCAGTATTTT,CSATGTGRGPPHTQYF
TRBV12-3/TRBV12-4,NA,TRBJ1-1,TRBD1,TGTGCCAGCATCCCTAGACAGGGTCGGCCTGAAGCTTTCTTT,CASIPRQGRPEAFF
TRBV20-1,few,TRBJ2-7,NA,TGCAGTGCTTTCTCCCAGGGGGGAACCTACGAGCAGTACTTC,CSAFSQGGTYEQYF
TRBV29-1,few,TRBJ2-7,TRBD1,TGCAGCGTCGCAACAGGGGTTGAGTACGAGCAGTACTTC,CSVATGVEYEQYF
TRBV29-1,many,TRBJ2-5,TRBD1,TGCAGCTGGGGACAGCAAGAGACCCAGTACTTC,CSWGQQETQYF
TRBV27,few,TRBJ2-7,NA,TGTGCCAGCAGTACCCGGACAGTCGGCGGCTACGAGCAGTACTTC,CASSTRTVGGYEQYF
TRBV20-1,NA,TRBJ2-5,NA,TGCAGTGCTAGGTCCCTAAGCTCCCTTCAAGAGACCCAGTACTTC,CSARSLSSLQETQYF
TRBV6-5,few,TRBJ1-1,NA,TGTGCCAGCAGTTACGCAGGACAGTTTGAAGCTTTCTTT,CASSYAGQFEAFF
TRBV20-1,few,TRBJ2-3,TRBD2,TGCAGGGTGGAGCGGGAGTTAGATACGCAGTATTTT,CRVERELDTQYF
TRBV20-1,NA,TRBJ2-1,NA,TGCAGTGCCCGAAGGTGGGGCCAGTACAATGAGCAGTTCTTC,CSARRWGQYNEQFF
TRBV6-7,NA,TRBJ2-7,TRBD1,TGTGCCAGCAGTGAAGATCCGACAGGGGGCCTATACGAGCAGTACTTC,CASSEDPTGGLYEQYF
TRBV7-2,NA,TRBJ2-7,NA,TGTGCCAGCAAAAGGGGAGTGTGGTCCTACGAGCAGTACTTC,CASKRGVWSYEQYF
TRBV12-3/TRBV12-4,NA,TRBJ2-6,NA,TGTGCCAGCAGTTTGGGCGGCTCTGGGACCAACGTCCTGACTTTC,CASSLGGSGTNVLTF
TRBV5-1,few,TRBJ1-1,NA,TGCGCCAGCAGCTTGGAATGGGGAATGAACACTGAAGCTTTCTTT,CASSLEWGMNTEAFF
TRBV6-1,many,TRBJ2-5,NA,TGTGCCAGCACCACGTTTGCGCAAGAGACCCAGTACTTC,CASTTFAQETQYF
TRBV10-3,many,TRBJ2-1,TRBD2,TGTGCCATCCTAGCGGGAAAGGGGGGGGATGAGCAGTTCTTC,CAILAGKGGDEQFF
TRBV7-2,few,TRBJ2-1,TRBD1,TGTGCCAGCAGCTTAGACGGGACAGGGGTCAATGAGCAGTTCTTC,CASSLDGTGVNEQFF
TRBV12-3/TRBV12-4,few,TRBJ1-2,NA,TGTGCCAGCAGTTTTCGGGAAAGGAATGGCTACACCTTC,CASSFRERNGYTF
TRBV12-3/TRBV12-4,NA,TRBJ2-7,NA,TGTGCCAGCAGTATCGGGGGACAGTCCTACGAGCAGTACTTC,CASSIGGQSYEQYF
TRBV12-3/TRBV12-4,many,TRBJ2-5,NA,TGTGCCAGCAGTTTGGCTGAGACCCAGTACTTC,CASSLAETQYF